This T cell receptor (beta chain) was captured in a study of cytomegalovirus exposure and HLA in healthy donors. This PCR relied on a set of 60 Vbeta primers and 13 Jbeta primers. The method was immunoSEQ multiplex PCR; TCRdb's version includes in-frame clones alone and lacks a portion of them. In the table there are over 95,000 clones, approximately 80% of which are singletons. Germline V CDR1 and CDR2: MGHRA, YSYEKL. The CDR3 runs 15 residues. This receptor was obtained from a female donor in good health and CMV-seronegative. This rearrangement joins TRBV4-1 to TRBJ2-5, with 7 bases that match TRBD1. The DNA end is a closer match to TRBJ2-7, so the J assignment may be wrong. Sequenced material: PBMCs. The CDR3 nucleotides read TGCGCCAGCAGCCTTGACCGGGACAGCTCCTACGAGCAGTACTTC. Translating gives CASSLDRDSSYEQYF.